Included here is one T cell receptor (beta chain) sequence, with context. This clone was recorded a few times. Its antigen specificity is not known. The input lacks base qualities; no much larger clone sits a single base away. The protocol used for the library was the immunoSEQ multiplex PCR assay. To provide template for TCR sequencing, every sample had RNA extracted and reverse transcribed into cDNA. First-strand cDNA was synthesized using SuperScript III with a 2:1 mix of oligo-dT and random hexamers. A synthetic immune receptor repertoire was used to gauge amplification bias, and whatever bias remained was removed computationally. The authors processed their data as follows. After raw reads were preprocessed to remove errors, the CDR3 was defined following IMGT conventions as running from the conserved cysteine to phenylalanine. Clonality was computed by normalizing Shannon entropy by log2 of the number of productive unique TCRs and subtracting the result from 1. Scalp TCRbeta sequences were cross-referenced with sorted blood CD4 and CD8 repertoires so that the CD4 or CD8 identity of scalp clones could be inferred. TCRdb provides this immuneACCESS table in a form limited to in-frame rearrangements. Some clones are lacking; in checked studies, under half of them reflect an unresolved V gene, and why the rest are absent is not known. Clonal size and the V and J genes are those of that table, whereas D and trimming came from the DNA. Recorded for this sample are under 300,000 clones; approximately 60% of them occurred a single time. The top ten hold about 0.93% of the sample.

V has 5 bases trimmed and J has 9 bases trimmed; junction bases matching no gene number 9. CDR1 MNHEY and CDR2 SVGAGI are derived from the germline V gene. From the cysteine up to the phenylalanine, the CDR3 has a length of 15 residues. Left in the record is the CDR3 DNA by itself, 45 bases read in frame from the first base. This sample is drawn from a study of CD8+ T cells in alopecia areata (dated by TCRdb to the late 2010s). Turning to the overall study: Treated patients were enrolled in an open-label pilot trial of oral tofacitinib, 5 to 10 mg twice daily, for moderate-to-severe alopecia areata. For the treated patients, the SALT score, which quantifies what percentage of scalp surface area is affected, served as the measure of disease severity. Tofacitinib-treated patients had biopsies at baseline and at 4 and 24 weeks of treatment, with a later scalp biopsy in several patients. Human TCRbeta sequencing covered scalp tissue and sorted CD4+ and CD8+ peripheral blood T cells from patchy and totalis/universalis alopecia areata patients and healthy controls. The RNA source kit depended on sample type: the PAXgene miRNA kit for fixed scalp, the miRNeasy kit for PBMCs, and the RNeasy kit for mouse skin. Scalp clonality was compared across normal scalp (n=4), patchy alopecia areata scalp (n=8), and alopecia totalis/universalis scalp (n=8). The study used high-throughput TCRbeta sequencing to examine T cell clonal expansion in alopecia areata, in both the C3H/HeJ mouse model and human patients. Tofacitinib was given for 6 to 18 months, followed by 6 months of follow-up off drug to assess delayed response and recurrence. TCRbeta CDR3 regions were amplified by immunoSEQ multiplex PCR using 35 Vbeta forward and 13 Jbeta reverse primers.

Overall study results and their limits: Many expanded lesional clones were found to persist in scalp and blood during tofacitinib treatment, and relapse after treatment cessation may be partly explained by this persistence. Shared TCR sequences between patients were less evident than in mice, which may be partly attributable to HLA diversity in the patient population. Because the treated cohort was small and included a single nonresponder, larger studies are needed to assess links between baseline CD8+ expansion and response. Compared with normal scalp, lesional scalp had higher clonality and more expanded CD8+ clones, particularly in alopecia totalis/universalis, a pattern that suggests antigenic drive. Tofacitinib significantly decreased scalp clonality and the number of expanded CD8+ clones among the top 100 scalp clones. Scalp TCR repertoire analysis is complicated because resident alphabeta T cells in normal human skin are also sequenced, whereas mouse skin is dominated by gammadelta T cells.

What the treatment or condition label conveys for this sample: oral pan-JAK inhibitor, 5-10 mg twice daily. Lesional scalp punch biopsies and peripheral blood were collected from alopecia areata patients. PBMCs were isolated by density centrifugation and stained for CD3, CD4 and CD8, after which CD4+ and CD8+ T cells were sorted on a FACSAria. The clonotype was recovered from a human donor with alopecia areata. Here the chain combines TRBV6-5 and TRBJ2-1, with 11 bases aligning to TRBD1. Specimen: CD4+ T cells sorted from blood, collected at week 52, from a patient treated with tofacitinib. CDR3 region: CASSGPGQGASEQFF. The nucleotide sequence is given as TGTGCCAGCAGTGGACCCGGACAGGGGGCGAGTGAGCAGTTCTTC.